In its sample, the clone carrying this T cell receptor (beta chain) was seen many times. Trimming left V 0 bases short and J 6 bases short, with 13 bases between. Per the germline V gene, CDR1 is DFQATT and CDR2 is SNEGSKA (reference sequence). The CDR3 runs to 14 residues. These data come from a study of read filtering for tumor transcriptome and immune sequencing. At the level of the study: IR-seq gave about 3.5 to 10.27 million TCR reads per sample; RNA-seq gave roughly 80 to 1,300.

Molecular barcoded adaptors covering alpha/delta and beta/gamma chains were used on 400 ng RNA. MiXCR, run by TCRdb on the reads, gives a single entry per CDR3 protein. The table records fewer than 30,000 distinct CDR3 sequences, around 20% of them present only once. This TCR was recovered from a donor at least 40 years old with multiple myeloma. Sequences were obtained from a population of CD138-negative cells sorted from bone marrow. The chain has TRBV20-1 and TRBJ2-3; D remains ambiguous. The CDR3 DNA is TGCAGTGCTAGAGATGAGGCCAGGTCCGATACGCAGTATTTT. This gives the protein CSARDEARSDTQYF.